This TCR beta chain was sequenced in a study of cytomegalovirus exposure and HLA in healthy donors (dated by TCRdb to between 2016 and 2019). About the investigation overall: An earlier analysis of roughly 500 of the donors reported about 260 Gb of sequence data and 95 million to 120 million unique TCR beta sequences obtained from approximately 180 million T cells. In addition to the first cohort of 650 to 800 subjects, a separate validation cohort of approximately 130 different subjects was used. An early release that covered fewer than 800 HLA-typed donors contained approximately 300 gigabases of sequencing data and tens of millions of unique TCR sequences. In a later analysis, previously published TCR beta repertoires from hundreds of donors were re-analyzed and high-resolution HLA genotyping was added so that TCR occurrence patterns could be studied. High-throughput TCR immunosequencing, statistical association of individual TCRs with disease status, and machine learning were combined to predict cytomegalovirus infection status. Rather than drawing on any new phenotypic data, the later analysis identified candidate immune exposures from TCR beta sequences and the way those sequences occurred across donors. Donor age, sex, ethnicity and CMV serostatus were collected together with the repertoire data. Roughly 5 DR-DQ haplotypes were handled as single units for association and clustering, since linkage in the cohort was strong. The aim of the study was to test whether cataloging public T cell receptors could identify signatures of past pathogen exposure. Of the 300 to 450 genotyped donors, about 84% fell in the genetic ancestry cluster associated with self-reported Caucasian donors. The T cell repertoires of around 730 subjects were profiled by immunosequencing and related to cytomegalovirus serostatus. Among some 400 genotyped donors of the cohort, an average of approximately 240,000 unique TCR beta nucleotide sequences were sequenced per donor, roughly a sixth of them non-productive. All discovery cohort repertoires had been generated using a single sequencing platform. Typing coverage varied by locus: roughly 620-640 donors for A, B, C, DRB1 and DQB1; approximately 500 for DQA1; about 590 for DPA1; 450 to 480 for DPB1. Both class I and class II loci were covered by HLA typing, at four-digit resolution. Genome-wide SNP genotypes for about three fifths of the roughly 670 donors were used in a later genetic analysis, which treated that subset as a discovery cohort. An earlier analysis of approximately 580 of the donors used high-throughput TCR beta sequencing to judge whether each TCR beta V gene segment behaved as functional or pseudogenic.

On this clone: Its cognate antigen has yet to be identified. Base qualities were left out, and no much larger clone turns up one base away.

Preparation of the library involved the immunoSEQ multiplex PCR assay. A mixture of 60 forward primers for TCR Vbeta segments and 13 reverse primers for TCR Jbeta segments was used in the multiplex PCR. A multiplex PCR assay on genomic DNA amplified the CDR3 region of rearranged TCR beta genes. The Illumina HiSeq System was used to sequence the amplified TCR beta libraries as 87-base-pair reads. For the original study's pipeline: Across the 670 or so repertoires, a later analysis counted tens of millions of unique TCR beta chains, 9 million to 14 million of which were shared by at least two donors. A nearest-neighbor algorithm error-corrected the raw reads and collapsed the reads into unique sequences, merging closely related sequences to remove PCR and sequencing errors. V, D and J gene segments were assigned by aligning CDR3 sequences to IMGT reference sequences. Each retained sequence needed at least a six-nucleotide match to both a V gene segment and a J gene segment. A rearrangement was called productive if the CDR3 had no stop codons and remained in frame with V and J, and every other rearrangement was called non-productive. CDR3 was defined according to IMGT convention as the region running from the second conserved V-encoded cysteine to the conserved J-encoded phenylalanine. Sequences without an unambiguous match to a single V gene segment were excluded from the earlier analysis of approximately 560 of the donors. In an earlier analysis of 587 of the donors, V segments were called functional above 56.7% productive rearrangements and were called segregating when the between-donor standard deviation exceeded 5%. To diagnose cytomegalovirus status from the catalog of TCR beta chain sequences, a statistical classification framework was built. In a later analysis, V and J genes were assigned by comparing TCR nucleotide sequences against IMGT/GENE-DB human TR gene sequences. In a later analysis, CDR3 sequences and most-parsimonious VDJ recombination scenarios were assigned using the TCRdist pipeline. A later analysis defined each TCR beta chain by its CDR3 amino acid sequence plus V-gene family, and excluded reads lacking a unique V-gene family. As a way to deal with suspected cross-contamination and a sequencing artifact, a later analysis dropped 592 nucleotide sequences that were highly shared and had low generation probability. A later analysis calculated a clonal expansion index for each public chain from normalized within-repertoire ranks of inferred template counts. Generation probabilities in a later analysis came from a VDJ recombination model fitted to out-of-frame rearrangements, and those results were checked against IGoR. A later analysis scored TCR-TCR, TCR-HLA and TCR-CMV co-occurrence with hypergeometric tests, applying a repertoire-size bias correction to TCR pairs. False discovery rates were estimated in a later analysis by permuting HLA or CMV assignments 20 times. A later analysis grouped co-occurring TCRs with DBSCAN, adding TCRdist sequence similarity when clustering within HLA-allele-positive subsets. For co-occurrence clustering, repertoires with fewer than 30,000 or more than 120,000 public chains were excluded, along with roughly 5 repertoires with anomalous nucleotide sharing. TCRdb took this table from immuneACCESS and kept in-frame rearrangements with V and J called. Such tables lack part of the clones; where checked against another copy, unresolved V genes explain under half of the gap, and the rest is unexplained. Clonal size and the V and J genes are those of that table, whereas D and trimming came from the DNA. The sample yields roughly 150,000 clones; about 10% were counted once. Jointly, the top ten make up roughly 1.9% of the sample.

Overall study outcomes, separate from this receptor: A later analysis found that TCR association rates varied across HLA loci, with DRB1 alleles showing the most associated TCRs and HLA-C alleles the fewest. Several of the top co-occurrence clusters appeared to be linked to parvovirus B19, influenza, CMV and Epstein-Barr virus, according to a later analysis. For the cohort, immune exposure information was limited to CMV serostatus. Because counts were too low, under 20 rarely observed V segments, including chromosome 9 orphons, were left out of the earlier analysis of a few hundred of the donors. The authors suggested that the approach could potentially be generalized to other disease states and immunological phenotypes. A later analysis found that HLA-associated TCR beta chains were more clonally expanded and had lower generation probabilities than equally common non-associated chains. The 87-base-pair reads could not distinguish some IMGT-functional V segments, including TRBV6-2 and TRBV6-3, so those segments were excluded. A cluster of highly shared sequence variants was judged likely to be a technical artifact of the sequencing pipeline. Because some donors lacked HLA typing at each locus, the association tests relied only on the typed subset. The study listed 164 TCR beta chains as associated with cytomegalovirus. A later genetic analysis associated a missense DCLRE1C variant with V-gene and J-gene trimming of TCR beta chains, and an independent cohort replicated the association. A further reported finding was that TCR beta sequences accurately predicted the HLA-A and HLA-B alleles for most subjects in the first cohort. A later analysis associated around 16,000 TCR beta sequences with specific HLA alleles at a false discovery rate of 0.05. The classifier was reported to diagnose cytomegalovirus status with high specificity and sensitivity in both the original and validation cohorts. The presence/absence analyses assumed that sequencing depth was roughly uniform across donors, and that assumption may not be true. According to a later analysis, most CMV-associated TCR beta chains appeared to be HLA-restricted, and the HLA associations seemed to be driven largely by CMV exposure. Linkage disequilibrium might explain the correlated functional status among segregating V segments, but an unknown experimental factor could not be excluded. This cohort had only TCR beta chains sequenced, and the lack of alpha or paired-chain data limited which features could be detected. In an earlier analysis of around 600 of the donors, most TCR beta V segments appeared in productive rearrangements about 87% or about 30% of the time, broadly matching IMGT annotations. While some public TCRs were present in many individuals, most TCR sequences turned up only very rarely across donors. A later genetic analysis reported fewer N-insertions in productive TCRs among donors in an Asian-associated ancestry cluster than the roughly 620-donor mean. In vitro tests confirmed that three of the cytomegalovirus-associated TCR beta chains recognize cytomegalovirus antigens. Assigning TCR associations to individual alleles was difficult when HLA alleles, especially DR and DQ, strongly co-occurred.

The CDR3 holds 16 amino acids from the cysteine to the phenylalanine. Just the 48-base CDR3 DNA is kept, in frame starting at base 1. At the junction V is shortened by 5 bases and J by 0 bases, with 16 bases in between. The germline V gene (reference sequence) gives CDR1 as LNHDA and CDR2 as SQIVND. In total, more than 500 healthy bone marrow donors made up the cohort. At the time of sampling, all cohort members were nominally healthy, though unrecorded immune exposures were likely present. The donor was CMV seronegative and was included in the group of a few hundred seronegative cohort members. Every donor gave a peripheral blood sample, and the peripheral blood mononuclear cells from that sample were used for TCR beta sequencing. Genomic DNA was extracted from the blood cell samples with the Qiagen DNeasy Blood Extraction Kit.

Specimen: PBMCs. This TCR was recovered from a man aged 45-60 years in good health and CMV-seronegative. The V and J genes are TRBV19 and TRBJ1-1, with a tentative D gene TRBD1 over 6 matching bases. Here the CDR3 is given as CASSGKNRALNTEAFF. The DNA is as follows: TGTGCCAGTAGTGGAAAGAACAGGGCCTTGAACACTGAAGCTTTCTTT.